The 22 T cell receptor beta chains below were found in one sample sequenced in a study of OX40 agonist ivuxolimab in advanced cancers. The library relied on the immunoSEQ multiplex PCR assay. TCRdb provides this immuneACCESS table in a form limited to in-frame rearrangements. Some clones are lacking; in checked studies, under half of them reflect an unresolved V gene, and why the rest are absent is not known. Here the sample has roughly 70,000 clones; about 85% occur a single time. The ten largest clones represent roughly 0.9% of the sample. The sequences come from CD4+ or CD8+ T cells sorted from blood, collected in a trial of the OX40 agonist ivuxolimab. The receptors derive from an adult with an advanced solid tumor such as melanoma, head and neck, liver or kidney cancer.

A single count supports this clone. The chain recombines TRBV10-3 with TRBJ2-3, with unresolved D. Trimming took 11 bases from V and 1 from J, leaving 10 bases between them. Germline V CDR1 and CDR2: ENHRY, SYGVKD. This CDR3 spans 12 amino acids. The CDR3 bases are TGTGCCGCCTCCCTCGGCACAGATACGCAGTATTTT. It specifies CAASLGTDTQYF.

The V call is TRBV7-6, the J call TRBJ2-3, with unresolved D. The germline V and J ends were trimmed by 4 bases and 4 bases, with 12 bases remaining between them. Germline lookup yields CDR1 SGHVS and CDR2 FNYEAQ. CDR3 length: 14 residues. CDR3 DNA: TGTGCCAGCAGCTCCCCCAACTTGGCAGATACGCAGTATTTT. Its protein is CASSSPNLADTQYF.

The chain employs TRBV19 and TRBJ2-3; 12 bases line up with TRBD2. The CDR3 has 15 amino acids. After removal of 10 bases from V and 5 bases from J, the junction contained 10 bases not matched to a gene. CDR1 LNHDA and CDR2 SQIVND come from the germline V gene (reference sequence). As DNA, the CDR3 is TGTGCCATCAGGAAGACTAGCGGGAGTATAGATACGCAGTATTTT. This gives the protein CAIRKTSGSIDTQYF.

This clone appeared a few times. The genes are TRBV15 and TRBJ1-3, with no clear D. Germline V gene lookup returns CDR1 LNHNV and CDR2 YYDKDF (reference sequence). V was cut by 0 bases and J by 0 bases, with 15 bases left in between. CDR3 length: 18 residues. The CDR3 nucleotides are TGTGCCACCAGCAGAGATCAGGAGGCAGTCCGCTCTGGAAACACCATATATTTT. Its protein is CATSRDQEAVRSGNTIYF.

This rearrangement joins TRBV9 to TRBJ2-2; TRBD1 matches 7 bases. There are 15 residues in the CDR3. V was pared by 2 bases and J by 3 bases, with 4 bases of the junction left unmatched. Germline CDR1 reads SGDLS; CDR2 reads YYNGEE. CDR3 region: CASSVDRVDTGELFF. The DNA of the CDR3 is TGTGCCAGCAGCGTTGACAGGGTGGACACCGGGGAGCTGTTTTTT.

This rearrangement joins TRBV4-2 to TRBJ2-3; no reliable D call. V lost 4 bases, J lost 2 bases, and 10 bases lay in between. The germline V gene has CDR1 LGHNA and CDR2 YNFKEQ. CDR3 length equals 14 residues. The CDR3 spells CASSPPDVTDTQYF. The CDR3 DNA sequence: TGTGCCAGCAGCCCACCCGATGTCACAGATACGCAGTATTTT.

The chain employs TRBV7-8 and TRBJ2-3, with a possible D match to TRBD2 (5 bases). From germline, CDR1 is SGHVS and CDR2 FQNEAQ. Trimming stripped 5 bases from V and 2 bases from J, with 11 bases between. The CDR3 totals 14 residues. The CDR3 nucleotides read TGTGCCAGCAGCAGGTCAGCGGCCACAGATACGCAGTATTTT. Translating gives CASSRSAATDTQYF.

This chain links TRBV6-1 with TRBJ2-7; unclear D gene. V was shortened by 5 bases and J by 2 bases, with 4 bases between the two germline ends. Germline values: CDR1 MNHNS, CDR2 SASEGT. This CDR3 spans 11 amino acids. For the CDR3, the DNA is TGTGCCAGCAGTCGCCCCTACGAGCAGTACTTC. Amino acid sequence: CASSRPYEQYF.

Only one count was recorded for this clone. The CDR3 loop is CASSDSGRPQGTDTQYF. In DNA, the CDR3 is TGTGCCAGCAGTGATTCAGGACGCCCGCAGGGCACAGATACGCAGTATTTT. The genes are TRBV6-1 and TRBJ2-3; D is unclear. The CDR3 spans 17 residues. Germline-derived CDR1 and CDR2 are MNHNS and SASEGT. Trimming took off 3 bases at V and 1 base at J, with 17 bases between the two ends.

The chain combines TRBV11-2 with TRBJ2-2; weak D call: TRBD1 (6 bases). V dropped 4 bases and J dropped 4 bases, with 13 bases sitting between them. Germline V gene data show CDR1 as SGHAT and CDR2 as FQNNGV. The CDR3 extends over 15 amino acids. The CDR3 loop is CASSSLTGTTGELFF. The CDR3 bases are TGTGCCAGCAGCTCCCTGACAGGAACCACCGGGGAGCTGTTTTTT.

A few counts support this clone. This chain links TRBV4-1 with TRBJ1-1, with D perhaps matching TRBD1 (5 bases). The CDR3 sequence is 17 residues long. The germline gives CDR1 MGHRA, CDR2 YSYEKL. Trimming cost V 0 bases and J 0 bases, with 14 bases left between them. The CDR3 bases are TGCGCCAGCAGCCAAGATTGGACACCTTTAATGAACACTGAAGCTTTCTTT. Amino acid sequence: CASSQDWTPLMNTEAFF.

This clone was seen only once. This chain connects TRBV5-1 to TRBJ2-1; D ambiguous. This CDR3 contains 13 residues. Trimming took 2 bases from V and 4 from J, leaving 7 bases between them. Germline CDR1 reads SGHRS; CDR2 reads YFSETQ. The CDR3 loop reads CASSFGQYNEQFF. Written as DNA, the CDR3 is TGCGCCAGCAGCTTCGGTCAGTACAATGAGCAGTTCTTC.

This chain links TRBV18 with TRBJ1-1; D uncertain. V shed 3 bases and J shed 0 bases, with 11 bases lying between them. CDR3 size: 15 residues. In germline, CDR1 is KGHSH, CDR2 LQKENI. The CDR3 region has the DNA TGTGCCAGCTCACCGCTAAGGAGTATGAACACTGAAGCTTTCTTT. Translated: CASSPLRSMNTEAFF. Full variable domain (outside the CDR3, taken from reference TRBV18 and TRBJ1-1): NAGVMQNPRHLVRRRGQEARLRCSPMKGHSHVYWYRQLPEEGLKFMVYLQKENIIDESGMPKERFSAEFPKEGPSILRIQQVVRGDSAAYFCASSPLRSMNTEAFFGQGTRLTVV.

This chain uses TRBV18 with TRBJ1-1; 7 bases line up with TRBD1. Unmatched junction bases numbered 7, after V lost 6 bases and J lost 6 bases. Germline CDR1 and CDR2: KGHSH and LQKENI. The CDR3 length is 13 residues. The CDR3 nucleotides are TGTGCCAGCTCGACAGGGTTGGAGGCTGAAGCTTTCTTT. Amino acids: CASSTGLEAEAFF.

This sequence joins TRBV7-2 and TRBJ1-2; unclear D gene. The germline CDR1 and CDR2 sequences are SGHTA and FQGNSA. The CDR3 runs 13 residues. V was shortened by 3 bases and J by 4 bases, with 9 bases between the two germline ends. The CDR3 loop reads CASSFERLYGYTF. The CDR3 DNA reads as TGTGCCAGCAGCTTTGAACGGCTCTATGGCTACACCTTC.

The chain joins TRBV5-5 to TRBJ1-5, with 10 bases matching TRBD1. Per germline, CDR1 SGHKS and CDR2 YYEKEE (reference sequence). V was clipped by 4 bases and J by 7 bases; unmatched bases: 5. The CDR3 spans 14 residues. The CDR3 DNA sequence: TGTGCCAGCAGCCGATGGGGACAGGGGCAGCCCCAGCATTTT. Protein product: CASSRWGQGQPQHF.

As regards this clone: A junction boundary mismatches the germline segment, possibly from a read error. The V call is TRBV5-8, the J call TRBJ2-1, with D possibly matching TRBD2 (6 bases). This CDR3 is built from 15 residues. Germline V gene data show CDR1 as SGHTS and CDR2 as YDEGEE. DNA of the CDR3: TGTGCCAACAGCCCCCAGGGAGGTTTTCGGAATGAGCAGTTCTTC. Its protein is CANSPQGGFRNEQFF.

This sequence joins TRBV6-5 and TRBJ2-2; D is unclear. This CDR3 comprises 15 residues. V lost 8 bases and J lost 4, with 17 bases in between. From germline, CDR1 is MNHEY and CDR2 SVGAGI. The CDR3 DNA reads TGTGCCAGCCGGAGAGACCTCGGGTTCACCGGGGAGCTGTTTTTT. It yields the protein CASRRDLGFTGELFF.

This clone was recorded a few times. The V and J genes are TRBV4-1 and TRBJ1-1; the match to TRBD1 covers 8 bases. Germline loops: CDR1 MGHRA, CDR2 YSYEKL. V trimming: 1 base; J trimming: 5 bases; junction bases outside the gene matches: 3. This CDR3 contains 14 residues. The CDR3: CASSQGTGLTEAFF. Written as DNA, the CDR3 is TGCGCCAGCAGCCAAGGGACAGGGTTGACTGAAGCTTTCTTT.

The CDR3: CASSFPGSEQYF. CDR3 sequence (DNA): TGCGCCAGCAGCTTCCCAGGGAGTGAGCAGTACTTC. The rearrangement joins TRBV5-1 to TRBJ2-7; tentatively, D is TRBD1 or TRBD2 (5 bases each). The CDR3 is made up of 12 amino acids. Germline CDR1 and CDR2: SGHRS and YFSETQ. V was trimmed by 2 bases and J by 7 bases, leaving 10 bases between them.

The chain combines TRBV5-6 with TRBJ2-1; D unresolved. Germline V gene sequence: CDR1 SGHDT, CDR2 YYEEEE. Trimming shortened V by 2 bases and J by 5 bases, and 17 bases separated the two germline ends. CDR3 length: 16 amino acids. In DNA, the CDR3 is TGTGCCAGCAGCTTCCTGGGCTCGGGTAGGAACAATGAGCAGTTCTTC. This codes for CASSFLGSGRNNEQFF.

The chain couples TRBV20-1 to TRBJ2-5; no reliable D call. CDR3 size: 11 residues. Per germline, CDR1 DFQATT and CDR2 SNEGSKA (reference sequence). V was shortened by 6 bases and J by 4 bases, with 9 bases between the two germline ends. The CDR3 nucleotides read TGCAGTGCCTCCCGGGCAGAGACCCAGTACTTC. It translates to CSASRAETQYF.